Below, one TCR beta chain is given with its context. Distinct nucleotide sequences in the sample also encode this CDR3. V dropped 1 base and J dropped 2 bases, with 0 bases sitting between them. The CDR3 runs to 11 residues. Per germline, CDR1 SGHNT and CDR2 YYREEE (reference sequence). Profiling relied on immunoSEQ multiplex PCR, and the TCRdb table lists in-frame clones only, not all of them. The sample consists of roughly 140,000 clones, just over 85% of them appearing once. This entry belongs to a study of Ad26.COV2.S vaccination and SARS-CoV-2 variants. Sequenced here: peripheral blood, sampled after recovery from COVID-19. The chain is built from TRBV5-4 and TRBJ1-1; D is unresolved. The receptor was derived from a human donor who had recovered from COVID-19. The CDR3 loop reads CASSLNTEAFF. The CDR3 coding sequence is TGTGCCAGCAGCTTGAACACTGAAGCTTTCTTT.